Here is one TCR beta chain with its context. Its specific antigen is unknown. The germline V gene (reference sequence) supplies CDR1 SEHNR and CDR2 FQNEAQ. There are 16 amino acids in the CDR3, from cysteine to phenylalanine inclusive. The nucleotide record is missing. HCMV-specific IgG was detected in serum with a commercial ELISA kit to determine HCMV serostatus. Ficoll density gradient centrifugation was used to isolate peripheral blood mononuclear cells from blood. This sample is part of a study of T cells expressing NK-cell markers (dated by TCRdb to about 2020). About the study as a whole: Three sorted T-cell subsets (CD3+CD56+NKG2C+, CD3+CD56+NKG2C- and CD3+CD56-NKG2C+) from fewer than 10 donors had their TCR beta-chain repertoires profiled. Of the eight sequenced donors, seven were found to be HCMV-seropositive and one was found to be HCMV-seronegative. Randomly selected healthy volunteers, three men and five women, were used as the eight sequenced donors. The libraries were sequenced on Illumina HiSeq 2000/2500, MiSeq or NextSeq, producing 2 x 150 bp reads.

The full study reports these points: Those dominant clonotypes were again the most abundant among CD3+CD56-NKG2C+ cells in a few donors, at about 25-65%. In more than 5 donors, the dominant CD3+CD56+NKG2C+ clonotypes ranked among the top 10 CD8+ clonotypes, making up about 1.0-7.0% of CD8+ T cells. Whether the expanded NKG2C-expressing T cell clones were specific for HCMV antigens remained unclear.

Sequencing used an Illumina HiSeq 2000. TCR beta cDNA libraries were made by 5'RACE template switching that added a universal primer site and unique molecular identifiers. Synthesis of cDNA was primed from the TCR beta constant segment and was followed by two consecutive PCR amplification steps. Regarding the original processing steps: MIGEC was used to demultiplex reads and group reads by UMI, and MiTCR was used to assemble and quantify clonotypes. To exclude erroneous sequences, any TCR cDNA sequence not supported by at least two reads was discarded. The tcR package was used for downstream repertoire analysis, and clonotypes were matched between fractions using CDR3 nucleotide sequence together with V segment. VDJmatch was used to annotate antigen specificity against VDJdb, with one amino acid substitution allowed in CDR3. TCRdb reprocessed the reads, so every CDR3 protein sequence counts as one entry and DNA is not shown. TCRdb, rather than the study authors, made the V and J calls. The sample's clone listing holds more than 90,000 distinct CDR3 sequences. About a fifth of the sample lies in the top ten.

Here the chain combines TRBV7-9 and TRBJ2-3; TCRdb designates TRBD1, a call that cannot be tested without DNA. This clonotype originated in a woman between 18 and 70 years old in good health. Sequencing input: blood T cells: a sorted CD56 or NKG2C T cell subset, CD4+ or CD8+ T cells, or bulk PBMC T cells (not recorded which). The CDR3 protein: CASSTPPGVFRDTQYF.